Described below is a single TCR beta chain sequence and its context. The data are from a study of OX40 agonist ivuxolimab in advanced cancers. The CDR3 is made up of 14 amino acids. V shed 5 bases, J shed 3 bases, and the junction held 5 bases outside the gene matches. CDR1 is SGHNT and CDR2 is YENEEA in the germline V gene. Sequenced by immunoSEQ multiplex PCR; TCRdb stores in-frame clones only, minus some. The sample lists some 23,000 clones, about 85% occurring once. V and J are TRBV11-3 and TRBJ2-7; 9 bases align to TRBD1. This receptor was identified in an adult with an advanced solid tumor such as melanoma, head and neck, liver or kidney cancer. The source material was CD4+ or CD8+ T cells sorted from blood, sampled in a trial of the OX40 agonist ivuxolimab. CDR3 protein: CASSLRDRDYEQYF. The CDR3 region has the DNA TGTGCCAGCAGCCTACGGGACAGGGACTACGAGCAGTACTTC.